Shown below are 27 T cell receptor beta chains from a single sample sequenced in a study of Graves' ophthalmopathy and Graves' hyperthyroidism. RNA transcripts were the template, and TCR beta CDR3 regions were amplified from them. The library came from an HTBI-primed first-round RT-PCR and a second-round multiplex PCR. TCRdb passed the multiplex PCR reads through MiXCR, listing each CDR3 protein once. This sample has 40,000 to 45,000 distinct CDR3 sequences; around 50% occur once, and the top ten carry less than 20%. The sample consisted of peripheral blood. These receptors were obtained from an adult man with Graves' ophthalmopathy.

The CDR3 DNA is TGTGCCAGCAGCGTAGGGATAGCGGGAGATATAGATACGCAGTATTTT. Protein product: CASSVGIAGDIDTQYF. The chain links TRBV9 to TRBJ2-3, with 9 bases that match TRBD2. The CDR3 is made up of 16 amino acids. J was trimmed by 5 bases and V by 0 bases; bases with no gene match: 7. CDR1 SGDLS and CDR2 YYNGEE come from the germline V gene. The complete variable domain, with remaining parts taken from reference TRBV9 and TRBJ2-3, reads DSGVTQTPKHLITATGQRVTLRCSPRSGDLSVYWYQQSLDQGLQFLIQYYNGEERAKGNILERFSAQQFPDLHSELNLSSLELGDSALYFCASSVGIAGDIDTQYFGPGTRLTVL.

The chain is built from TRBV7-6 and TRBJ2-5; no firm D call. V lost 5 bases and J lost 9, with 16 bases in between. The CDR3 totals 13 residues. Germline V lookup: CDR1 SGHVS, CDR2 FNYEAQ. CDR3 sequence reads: CASSSVSDQPQYF. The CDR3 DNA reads TGTGCCAGCAGCAGTGTGTCCGATCAGCCCCAGTACTTC.

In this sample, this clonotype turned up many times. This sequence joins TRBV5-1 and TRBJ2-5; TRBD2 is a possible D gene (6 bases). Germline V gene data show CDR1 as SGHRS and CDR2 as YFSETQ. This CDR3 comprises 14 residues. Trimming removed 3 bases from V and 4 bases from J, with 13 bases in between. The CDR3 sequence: CASSSRARGETQYF. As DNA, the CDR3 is TGCGCCAGCAGCTCGAGGGCGCGGGGAGAGACCCAGTACTTC.

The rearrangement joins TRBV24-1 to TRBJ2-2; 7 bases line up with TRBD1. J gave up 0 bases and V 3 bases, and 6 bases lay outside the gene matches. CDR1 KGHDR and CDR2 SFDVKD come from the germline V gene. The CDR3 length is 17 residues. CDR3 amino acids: CATSDRGRGTNTGELFF. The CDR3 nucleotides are TGTGCCACCAGTGATAGGGGCAGGGGGACGAACACCGGGGAGCTGTTTTTT.

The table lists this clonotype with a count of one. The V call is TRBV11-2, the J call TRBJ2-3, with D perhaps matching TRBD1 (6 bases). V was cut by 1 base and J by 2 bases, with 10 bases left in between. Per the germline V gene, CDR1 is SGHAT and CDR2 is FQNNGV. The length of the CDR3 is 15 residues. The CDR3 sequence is CASSLVAGATDTQYF. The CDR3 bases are TGTGCCAGCAGCTTAGTGGCAGGGGCCACAGATACGCAGTATTTT.

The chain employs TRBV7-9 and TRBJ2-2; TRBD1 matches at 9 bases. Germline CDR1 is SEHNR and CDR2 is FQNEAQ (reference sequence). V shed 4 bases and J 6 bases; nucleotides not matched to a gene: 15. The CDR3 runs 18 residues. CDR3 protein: CASSSTRSGTGFPGELFF. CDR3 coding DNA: TGTGCCAGCAGCTCCACCAGGTCGGGGACAGGGTTCCCCGGGGAGCTGTTTTTT. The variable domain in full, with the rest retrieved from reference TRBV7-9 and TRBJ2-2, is DTGVSQNPRHKITKRGQNVTFRCDPISEHNRLYWYRQTLGQGPEFLTYFQNEAQLEKSRLLSDRFSAERPKGSFSTLEIQRTEQGDSAMYLCASSSTRSGTGFPGELFFGEGSRLTVL.

The chain's CDR3 is CASSLGLPGQGNTGELYV. The CDR3 DNA follows: TGTGCCAGCAGCTTAGGGCTTCCGGGACAGGGGAACACCGGGGAGCTGTACGTC. The chain carries TRBV11-3 and TRBJ2-7; 10 bases are shared with TRBD1. Germline CDR1 reads SGHNT; CDR2 reads YENEEA. CDR3 length: 18 amino acids.

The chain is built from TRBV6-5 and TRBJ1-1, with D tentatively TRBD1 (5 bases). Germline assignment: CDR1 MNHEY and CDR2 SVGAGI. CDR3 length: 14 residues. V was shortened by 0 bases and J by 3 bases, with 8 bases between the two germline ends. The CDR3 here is CASSYSRGHTEAFF. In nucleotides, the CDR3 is TGTGCCAGCAGTTACTCGAGGGGCCACACTGAAGCTTTCTTT.

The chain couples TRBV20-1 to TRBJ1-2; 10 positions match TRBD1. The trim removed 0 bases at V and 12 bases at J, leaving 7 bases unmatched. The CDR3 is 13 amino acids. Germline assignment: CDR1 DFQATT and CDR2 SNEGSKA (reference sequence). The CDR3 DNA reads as TGCAGTGCTAGAGAACCGGGACAGGGGAGTCACACCTTC. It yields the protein CSAREPGQGSHTF.

CDR3 sequence (DNA): TGTGCCAGCAGTGCTGAGCAGTTCTTC. It specifies CASSAEQFF. The chain joins TRBV6-5 to TRBJ2-1; D is unclear. Germline V gene lookup returns CDR1 MNHEY and CDR2 SVGAGI. Deletions cut 5 bases from V and 9 bases from J, with 2 bases between. This CDR3 comprises 9 residues.

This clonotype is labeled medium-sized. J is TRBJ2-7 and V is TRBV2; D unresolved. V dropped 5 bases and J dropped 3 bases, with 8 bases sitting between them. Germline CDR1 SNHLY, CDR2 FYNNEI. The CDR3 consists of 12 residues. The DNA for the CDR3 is TGTGCCAGCAGTAGGGTCGACTACGAGCAGTACTTC. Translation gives CASSRVDYEQYF.

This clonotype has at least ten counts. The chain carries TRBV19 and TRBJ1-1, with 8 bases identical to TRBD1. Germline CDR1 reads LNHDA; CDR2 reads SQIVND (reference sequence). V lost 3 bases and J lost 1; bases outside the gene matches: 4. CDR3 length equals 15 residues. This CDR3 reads CASSIGQGWNTEAFF. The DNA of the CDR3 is TGTGCCAGTAGTATTGGACAGGGTTGGAACACTGAAGCTTTCTTT.

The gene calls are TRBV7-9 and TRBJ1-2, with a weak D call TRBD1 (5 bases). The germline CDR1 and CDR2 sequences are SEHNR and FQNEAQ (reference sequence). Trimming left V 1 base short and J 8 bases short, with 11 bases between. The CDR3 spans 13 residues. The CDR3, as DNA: TGTGCCAGCAGCTTAGGGGGGGGTTTGGGCTACACCTTC. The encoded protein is CASSLGGGLGYTF.

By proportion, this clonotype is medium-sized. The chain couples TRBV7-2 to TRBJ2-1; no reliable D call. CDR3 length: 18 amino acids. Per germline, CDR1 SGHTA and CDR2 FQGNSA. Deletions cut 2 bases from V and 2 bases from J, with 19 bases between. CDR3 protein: CASSLRPPSRATYNEQFF. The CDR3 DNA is TGTGCCAGCAGCTTACGGCCACCGTCAAGAGCTACCTACAATGAGCAGTTCTTC.

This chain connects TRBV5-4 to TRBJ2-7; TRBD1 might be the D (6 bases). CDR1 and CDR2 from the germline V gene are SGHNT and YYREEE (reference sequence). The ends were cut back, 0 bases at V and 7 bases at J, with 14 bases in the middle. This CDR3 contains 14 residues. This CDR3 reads CASSLGQEYNEQYV. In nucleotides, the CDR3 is TGTGCCAGCAGCTTGGGACAGGAATACAATGAGCAGTACGTC.

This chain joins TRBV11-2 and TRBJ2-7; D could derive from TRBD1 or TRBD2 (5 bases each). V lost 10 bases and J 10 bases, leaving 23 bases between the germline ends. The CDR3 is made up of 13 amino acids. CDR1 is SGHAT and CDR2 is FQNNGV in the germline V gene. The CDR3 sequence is CATSAELLGVQYV. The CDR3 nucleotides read TGTGCCACCTCGGCGGAACTTCTGGGGGTTCAGTACGTC.

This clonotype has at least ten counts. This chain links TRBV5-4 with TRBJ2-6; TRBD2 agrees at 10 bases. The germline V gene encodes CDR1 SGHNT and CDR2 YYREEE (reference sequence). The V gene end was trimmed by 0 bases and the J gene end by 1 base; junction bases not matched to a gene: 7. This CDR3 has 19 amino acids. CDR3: CASSLDRAGGGSGANVLTF. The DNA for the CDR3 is TGTGCCAGCAGCTTGGATAGAGCGGGAGGGGGTTCTGGGGCCAACGTCCTGACTTTC.

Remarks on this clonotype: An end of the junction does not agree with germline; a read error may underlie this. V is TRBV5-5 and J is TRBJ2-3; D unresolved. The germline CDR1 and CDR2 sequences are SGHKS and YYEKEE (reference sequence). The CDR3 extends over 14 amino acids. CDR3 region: CASSRLGSTDAQYF. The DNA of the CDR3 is TGTGCCAGCAGTCGGCTCGGTAGCACAGATGCGCAGTATTTT.

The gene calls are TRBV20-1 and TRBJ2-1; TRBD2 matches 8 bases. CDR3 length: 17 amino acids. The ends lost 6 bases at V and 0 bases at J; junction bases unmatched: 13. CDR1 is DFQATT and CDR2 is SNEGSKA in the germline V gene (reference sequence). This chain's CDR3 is CSASSIDGTSSYNEQFF. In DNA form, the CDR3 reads TGCAGTGCCAGTAGTATAGATGGGACTAGCTCCTACAATGAGCAGTTCTTC.

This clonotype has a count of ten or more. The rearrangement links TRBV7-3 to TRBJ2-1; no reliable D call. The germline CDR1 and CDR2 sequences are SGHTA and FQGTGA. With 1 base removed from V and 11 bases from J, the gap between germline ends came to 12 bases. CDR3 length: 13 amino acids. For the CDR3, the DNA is TGTGCCAGCAGCTTAAGTCTTTCGTGGCAGCAGTTCTTC. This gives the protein CASSLSLSWQQFF.

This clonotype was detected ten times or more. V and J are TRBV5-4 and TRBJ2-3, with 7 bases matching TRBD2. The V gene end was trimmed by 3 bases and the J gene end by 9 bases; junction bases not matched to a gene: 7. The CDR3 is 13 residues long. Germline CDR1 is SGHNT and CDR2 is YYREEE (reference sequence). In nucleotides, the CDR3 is TGTGCCAGCAGCTCCTCCAGCGGGATCACGCAGTATTTT. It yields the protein CASSSSSGITQYF. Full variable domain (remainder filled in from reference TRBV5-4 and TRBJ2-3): ETGVTQSPTHLIKTRGQQVTLRCSSQSGHNTVSWYQQALGQGPQFIFQYYREEENGRGNFPPRFSGLQFPNYSSELNVNALELDDSALYLCASSSSSGITQYFGPGTRLTVL.

The CDR3 nucleotides read TGTGCCAGCAGCTTAGCCGGGACAGGGGCGGTCACCGGGGAGCAGTTCTTC. The encoded protein is CASSLAGTGAVTGEQFF. The chain joins TRBV7-3 to TRBJ2-1; the match to TRBD1 covers 10 bases. The J segment lost 10 bases and the V segment lost 2 bases, leaving 14 bases of the junction unmatched. The length of the CDR3 is 17 residues. Germline assignment: CDR1 SGHTA and CDR2 FQGTGA.

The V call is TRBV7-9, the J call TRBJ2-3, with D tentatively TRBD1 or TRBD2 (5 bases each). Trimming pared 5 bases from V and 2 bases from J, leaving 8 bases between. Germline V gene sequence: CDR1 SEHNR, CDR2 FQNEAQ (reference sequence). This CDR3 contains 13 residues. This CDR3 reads CASSLGVTDTQYF. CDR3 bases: TGTGCCAGCAGCCTGGGGGTCACAGATACGCAGTATTTT.

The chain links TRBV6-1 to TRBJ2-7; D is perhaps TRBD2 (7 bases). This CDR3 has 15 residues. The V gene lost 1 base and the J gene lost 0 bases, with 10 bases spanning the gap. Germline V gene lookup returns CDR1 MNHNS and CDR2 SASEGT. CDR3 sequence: CASSEEGGSSYEQYF. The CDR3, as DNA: TGTGCCAGCAGTGAAGAGGGGGGGAGCTCCTACGAGCAGTACTTC.

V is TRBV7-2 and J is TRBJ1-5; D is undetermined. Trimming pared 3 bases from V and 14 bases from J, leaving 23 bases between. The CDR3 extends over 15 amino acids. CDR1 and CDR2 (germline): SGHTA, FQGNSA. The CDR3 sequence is CASSLSRAGAYYEHF. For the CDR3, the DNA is TGTGCCAGCAGCTTGTCACGGGCGGGAGCTTACTACGAGCATTTT.

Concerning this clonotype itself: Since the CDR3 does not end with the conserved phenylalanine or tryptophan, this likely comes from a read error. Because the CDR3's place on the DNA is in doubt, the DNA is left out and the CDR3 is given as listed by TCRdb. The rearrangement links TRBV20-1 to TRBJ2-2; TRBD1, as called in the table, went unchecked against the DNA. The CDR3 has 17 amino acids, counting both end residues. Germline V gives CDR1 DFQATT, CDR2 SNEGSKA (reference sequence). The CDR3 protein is CSALLQGANREHRGAVV.

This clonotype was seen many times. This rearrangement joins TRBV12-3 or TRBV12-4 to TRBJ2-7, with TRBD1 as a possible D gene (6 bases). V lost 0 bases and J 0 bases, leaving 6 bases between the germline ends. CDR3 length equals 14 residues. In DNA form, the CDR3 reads TGTGCCAGCAGTTTAGCGGACAGCTCCTACGAGCAGTACTTC. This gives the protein CASSLADSSYEQYF.